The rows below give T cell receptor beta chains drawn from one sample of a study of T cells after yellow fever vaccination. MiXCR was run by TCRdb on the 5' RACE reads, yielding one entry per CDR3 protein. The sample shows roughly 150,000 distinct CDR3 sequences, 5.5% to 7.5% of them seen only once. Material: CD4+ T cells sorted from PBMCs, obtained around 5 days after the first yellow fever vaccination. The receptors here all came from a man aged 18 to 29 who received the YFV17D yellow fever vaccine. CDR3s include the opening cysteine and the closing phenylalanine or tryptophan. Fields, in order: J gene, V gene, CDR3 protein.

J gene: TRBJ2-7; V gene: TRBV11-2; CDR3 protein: CASSPRPSSYEQYF
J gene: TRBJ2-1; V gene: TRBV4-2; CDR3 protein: CASSQDGSSEYHEQFF
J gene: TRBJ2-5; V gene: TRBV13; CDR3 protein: CASSYSGGVQFGTQYF
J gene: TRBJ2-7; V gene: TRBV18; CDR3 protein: CASSGSRTPLSEQYF
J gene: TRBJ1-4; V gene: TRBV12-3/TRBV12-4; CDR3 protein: CASAVGVGKLFF
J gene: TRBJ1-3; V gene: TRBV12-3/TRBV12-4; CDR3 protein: CASSLWGAPGNTIYF
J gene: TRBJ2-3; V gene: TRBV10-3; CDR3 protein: CAISDGGSRTDTQYF
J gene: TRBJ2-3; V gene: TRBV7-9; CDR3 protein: CASTDPDTQYF
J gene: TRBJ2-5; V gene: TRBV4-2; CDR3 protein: CASGVSQETQYF
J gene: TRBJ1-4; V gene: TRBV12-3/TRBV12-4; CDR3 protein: CASSPYEKLFF
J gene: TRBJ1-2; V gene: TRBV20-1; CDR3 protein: CSARRDIYGYTF
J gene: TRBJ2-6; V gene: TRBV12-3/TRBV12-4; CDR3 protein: CASAGGKSSGANVLTF
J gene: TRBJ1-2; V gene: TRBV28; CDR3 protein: CASTSGSYGYTF
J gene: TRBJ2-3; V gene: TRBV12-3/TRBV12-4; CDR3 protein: CASRDSGGWTDTQYF
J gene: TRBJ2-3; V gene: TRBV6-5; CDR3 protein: CASSYLPRAGTDTQYF
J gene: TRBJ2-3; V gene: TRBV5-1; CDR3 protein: CTSSRPAQSGTDTQYF
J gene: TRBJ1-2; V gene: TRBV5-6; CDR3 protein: CASSLTDYGYTF
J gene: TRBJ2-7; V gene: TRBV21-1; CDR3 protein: CASSNLLGYPSYEQYF
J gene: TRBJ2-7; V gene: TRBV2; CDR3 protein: CASSLNYEQYF
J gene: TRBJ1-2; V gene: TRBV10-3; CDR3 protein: CAISESGQVYGYTF
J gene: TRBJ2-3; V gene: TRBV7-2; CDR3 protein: CASSSERGVRTQYF
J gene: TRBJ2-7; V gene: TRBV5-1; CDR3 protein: CASSLLRGRGYEQYF
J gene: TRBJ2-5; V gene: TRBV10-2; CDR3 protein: CASTGFGTGQETQYF
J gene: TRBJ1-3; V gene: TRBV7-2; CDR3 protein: CASSFTGVVSGNTIYF
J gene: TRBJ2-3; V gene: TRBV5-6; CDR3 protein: CASSLGAHTDTQYF
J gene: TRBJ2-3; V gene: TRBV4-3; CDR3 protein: CASSQESPTSGGGDTQYF
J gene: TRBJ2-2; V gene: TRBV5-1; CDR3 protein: CASSVAITGELFF